This entry concerns a single T cell receptor (beta chain). What it binds is unknown. This entry belongs to a study of OX40 agonist ivuxolimab in advanced cancers. This CDR3 contains 11 residues. CDR1 is LNHDA and CDR2 is SQIVND in the germline V gene (reference sequence). V lost 6 bases and J lost 2, with 3 bases in between. Sequenced by immunoSEQ multiplex PCR; TCRdb stores in-frame clones only, minus some. The sample contains about 61,000 clones, 92% of which appear only once. Study findings and constraints: The average count of expanded clones was higher among CD8+ T cells than among CD4+.

The TCR comes from an adult with an advanced solid tumor such as melanoma, head and neck, liver or kidney cancer. The chain uses TRBV19 and TRBJ2-3; D call uncertain. Sample: CD4+ or CD8+ T cells sorted from blood, taken in a trial of the OX40 agonist ivuxolimab. The CDR3 DNA sequence: TGTGCCAGTAGGATCACAGATACGCAGTATTTT. Translation gives CASRITDTQYF.